The clone carrying this T cell receptor beta chain was picked up a small number of times. Data came from immunoSEQ multiplex PCR; TCRdb stores just in-frame clones and leaves some out. The table shows about 490,000 clones, with approximately 83% occurring only once. These data belong to a study of blood T cell repertoires in COVID-19. Study information: From T cells, B-cell-depleted T cells, or PBMCs came the material, which was cDNA or gDNA.

CDR1 is MNHEY and CDR2 is SVGEGT in the germline V gene. The CDR3 runs 14 residues. J lost 4 bases, V lost 5 bases, and 5 bases had no gene match. The material sequenced was peripheral blood. The chain links TRBV6-2 or TRBV6-3 to TRBJ2-7; TRBD2 agrees at 10 bases. The receptor comes from a human donor in a cohort sampled during active COVID-19. For the CDR3, the DNA is TGTGCCAGCAGTCCCGGGACTAGCGTTTACGAGCAGTACTTC. Translated, it gives CASSPGTSVYEQYF.